This TCR beta chain was captured by sequencing in a study of shared clonotypes between healthy human individuals. Study results and limitations: Among non-shared clonotypes, generation probabilities were lower than among those shared by all four donors.

Using immunoSEQ multiplex PCR, the repertoire was profiled, and TCRdb retains in-frame clones only, with some absent. The sample records 2 million to 3 million clones, over 85% being singletons. With respect to this clone: Its antigen is as yet unknown.

The sequence came from a young man in good health. Some clones in this sample may be carry-over from other donors' samples. Sequencing input: naive CD4+ T cells from PBMCs. Subset of the sample: CD45RA+ positively selected.

As DNA, the CDR3 is TGTGCCAGCAGCTCAGAGACAGGGTTCTATGGCTACACCTTC. Translated, it gives CASSSETGFYGYTF. The chain employs TRBV11-2 and TRBJ1-2, with 7 bases matching TRBD1. Germline V lookup: CDR1 SGHAT, CDR2 FQNNGV. J lost 4 bases, V lost 4 bases, and 6 bases had no gene match. The CDR3 extends over 14 amino acids.